The 28 T cell receptor beta chains below all came from one sample that was sequenced in a study of cytomegalovirus exposure and HLA in healthy donors. Vbeta (60) and Jbeta (13) primers were used in the PCR. Some clones are missing from TCRdb's copy, which holds only in-frame ones; the method was immunoSEQ multiplex PCR. The profile shows over 130,000 clones, just over 65% of them singletons. The material sequenced was PBMCs. The source is a woman aged 60-70 years in good health and CMV-seronegative.

V gene TRBV12-5 combines with J gene TRBJ1-1; TRBD1 agrees at 7 bases. The CDR3 runs 14 residues. From germline, CDR1 is LGHNT and CDR2 FRNRAP. V was clipped by 5 bases and J by 3 bases; unmatched bases: 6. The CDR3 here is CASGPVTGYTEAFF. The CDR3 DNA is TGTGCTAGTGGTCCAGTGACAGGGTACACTGAAGCTTTCTTT.

This clone was picked up one time. The rearrangement joins TRBV4-2 to TRBJ2-6; tentatively, D is TRBD1 (6 bases). CDR3 size: 17 residues. The V gene's germline CDR1 is LGHNA and CDR2 YNFKEQ. Trimming left V 0 bases short and J 4 bases short, with 13 bases between. In DNA, the CDR3 is TGTGCCAGCAGCCAAGATGGACAGCTTACCGGGGCCAACGTCCTGACTTTC. Its protein is CASSQDGQLTGANVLTF.

The V and J genes are TRBV10-3 and TRBJ1-4, with TRBD1 matching 9 bases. Germline-derived CDR1 and CDR2 are ENHRY and SYGVKD. This CDR3 has 17 residues. V trimming: 1 base; J trimming: 4 bases; junction bases outside the gene matches: 7. CDR3 region: CAISEYAPGQGNEKLFF. As DNA, the CDR3 is TGTGCCATCAGTGAGTACGCACCGGGACAGGGTAATGAAAAACTGTTTTTT.

This clone is a singleton in its sample. The chain couples TRBV4-1 to TRBJ1-4; TRBD1 might be the D (6 bases). Trimming left V 4 bases short and J 3 bases short, with 12 bases between. Germline V gene sequence: CDR1 MGHRA, CDR2 YSYEKL. CDR3 size: 15 residues. The CDR3 sequence: CASSRQTGANEKLFF. The CDR3 region has the DNA TGCGCCAGCAGCCGCCAGACAGGTGCTAATGAAAAACTGTTTTTT.

V gene TRBV9 combines with J gene TRBJ1-2; D not certain. The V gene's germline CDR1 is SGDLS and CDR2 YYNGEE. Deletions cut 0 bases from V and 4 bases from J, with 4 bases between. The CDR3 covers 12 residues. Here the CDR3 DNA reads TGTGCCAGCAGCGTAGCCGGCTATGGCTACACCTTC. This encodes CASSVAGYGYTF.

This chain links TRBV7-2 with TRBJ2-7; D possibly corresponds to TRBD1 (5 bases). The CDR3 length is 14 residues. Germline loops: CDR1 SGHTA, CDR2 FQGNSA. Trimming removed 2 bases from V and 6 bases from J, with 14 bases in between. The CDR3 DNA sequence: TGTGCCAGCAGCTTATCTAGGAGACAGAGCGAGCAGTACTTC. As protein: CASSLSRRQSEQYF.

This clone was seen a few times. The rearrangement uses TRBV7-2 and TRBJ1-2, with 7 nucleotides matching TRBD1. CDR1 and CDR2 from the germline V gene are SGHTA and FQGNSA. The CDR3 has 15 residues. With 4 bases clipped from V and 6 bases from J, the junction kept 11 bases outside the gene matches. CDR3 amino acids: CASSSAQTGIHGYTF. In DNA form, the CDR3 reads TGTGCCAGCAGCTCGGCACAGACAGGGATTCATGGCTACACCTTC.

The chain joins TRBV4-3 to TRBJ2-1; 8 bases align to TRBD2. Germline V gives CDR1 LGHNA, CDR2 YSLEER. The CDR3 sequence is 17 residues long. V lost 1 base to trimming and J lost 8 bases; unmatched junction nucleotides: 13. CDR3 region: CASSQGVYDGGADEQFF. The CDR3, as DNA: TGCGCCAGCAGCCAAGGTGTCTACGACGGGGGGGCCGATGAGCAGTTCTTC.

The V call is TRBV18, the J call TRBJ1-3, with D maybe TRBD1 (6 bases). The CDR3 is 17 residues long. V shed 3 bases and J shed 3 bases, with 18 bases lying between them. CDR1 KGHSH and CDR2 LQKENI come from the germline V gene. DNA of the CDR3: TGTGCCAGCTCACCGATGGGGGCGTTAGGAGGTGGAAACACCATATATTTT. It yields the protein CASSPMGALGGGNTIYF.

The chain recombines TRBV5-1 with TRBJ1-1; 7 bases fit TRBD1. Trimming took 4 bases from V and 4 from J; bases not matched to a gene: 7. Per the germline V gene, CDR1 is SGHRS and CDR2 is YFSETQ. The CDR3 is 14 residues long. In nucleotides, the CDR3 is TGCGCCAGCAGCCTAGAGTGGACAGGCACTGAAGCTTTCTTT. Translating gives CASSLEWTGTEAFF.

The genes are TRBV5-6 and TRBJ2-2, with TRBD2 matching over 10 bases. V trimming: 3 bases; J trimming: 5 bases; junction bases outside the gene matches: 16. Germline V gene sequence: CDR1 SGHDT, CDR2 YYEEEE. The CDR3 length is 19 residues. The CDR3 protein is CASSSKSGRALRWTGELFF. In DNA, the CDR3 is TGTGCCAGCAGCTCCAAAAGCGGGAGGGCCTTACGTTGGACCGGGGAGCTGTTTTTT.

This clone was counted only a few times. This chain links TRBV6-5 with TRBJ1-6; 8 bases are shared with TRBD1. CDR1 and CDR2 (germline): MNHEY, SVGAGI. The V and J ends lost 5 bases and 3 bases, in that order; junction bases with no gene match: 3. The CDR3 contains 15 residues. CDR3 protein: CASSRGQGYNSPLHF. The CDR3 DNA sequence: TGTGCCAGCAGTCGCGGACAGGGCTATAATTCACCCCTCCACTTT.

J is TRBJ2-7 and V is TRBV5-4, with 8 bases identical to TRBD1. Trimming cost V 1 base and J 5 bases; bases outside gene matches: 8. The CDR3 loop spans 15 amino acids. Germline V gene data show CDR1 as SGHNT and CDR2 as YYREEE (reference sequence). The CDR3 spells CASSLRQGAGNEQYF. CDR3 in DNA: TGTGCCAGCAGCTTGAGGCAGGGGGCTGGGAACGAGCAGTACTTC.

This sequence joins TRBV9 and TRBJ1-1, with 7 bases fitting TRBD1. The CDR3 has 13 residues. V gave up 1 base and J gave up 9 bases; unmatched junction bases: 6. Germline V lookup: CDR1 SGDLS, CDR2 YYNGEE. CDR3: CASSVSGTDQAFF. The CDR3 bases are TGTGCCAGCAGCGTATCGGGGACAGACCAAGCTTTCTTT.

This clone was picked up a small number of times. The J gene is TRBJ2-3, the V gene TRBV28; D call uncertain. In germline, CDR1 is MDHEN, CDR2 SYDVKM. CDR3 length: 13 amino acids. V lost 8 bases and J 2 bases, leaving 11 bases between the germline ends. The CDR3 sequence is CASLLKLTDTQYF. The CDR3 nucleotides are TGTGCCAGCTTACTTAAGCTCACAGATACGCAGTATTTT.

The table lists this clone with a few counts. This chain links TRBV5-1 with TRBJ2-2; TRBD2 aligns across 8 bases. Germline V gives CDR1 SGHRS, CDR2 YFSETQ. Trimming at V came to 1 base and at J to 5 bases, leaving 7 bases not matched to a gene. The CDR3 runs to 16 residues. The CDR3 reads CASSLSGREGTGELFF. CDR3 DNA sequence: TGCGCCAGCAGCTTGTCAGGTCGGGAGGGGACCGGGGAGCTGTTTTTT. The complete variable domain, with remaining parts taken from reference TRBV5-1 and TRBJ2-2, reads KAGVTQTPRYLIKTRGQQVTLSCSPISGHRSVSWYQQTPGQGLQFLFEYFSETQRNKGNFPGRFSGRQFSNSRSEMNVSTLELGDSALYLCASSLSGREGTGELFFGEGSRLTVL.

The J gene is TRBJ2-1, the V gene TRBV9; a weak D match, TRBD1 (5 bases). Germline V lookup: CDR1 SGDLS, CDR2 YYNGEE. The germline V and J ends were trimmed by 3 bases and 12 bases, with 13 bases remaining between them. This CDR3 region has 12 residues. CDR3 coding DNA: TGTGCCAGCAGCGGCCAGGGTGAAGGGCAGTTCTTC. It is translated as CASSGQGEGQFF.

This rearrangement joins TRBV7-2 to TRBJ1-1; D unresolved. V lost 1 base, J lost 7 bases, and 7 bases lay in between. CDR3 length: 12 residues. CDR1 and CDR2 from the germline V gene are SGHTA and FQGNSA. The chain's CDR3 is CASSLGRVEAFF. CDR3 nucleotides: TGTGCCAGCAGCTTAGGCCGGGTTGAAGCTTTCTTT.

This chain connects TRBV5-8 to TRBJ1-6; 7 positions match TRBD1. CDR3 length: 13 amino acids. Losses at the gene ends were 0 bases for V and 14 bases for J; bases not matched to a gene: 5. CDR1 is SGHTS and CDR2 is YDEGEE in the germline V gene. CDR3 bases: TGTGCCAGCAGCTTGGGACAGGGTTTATCCCTCCACTTT. This translates into CASSLGQGLSLHF.

The rearrangement uses TRBV2 and TRBJ1-1; no firm D call. The V end lost 6 bases, the J end lost 1 base, and 6 bases lay between the germline ends. The CDR3 spans 12 residues. CDR1 is SNHLY, CDR2 FYNNEI, per germline. In nucleotides, the CDR3 is TGTGCCAGCAGACGAGAGAACACTGAAGCTTTCTTT. This gives the protein CASRRENTEAFF.

This chain uses TRBV10-3 with TRBJ2-3, with TRBD2 identical over 8 bases. In germline, CDR1 is ENHRY, CDR2 SYGVKD. This CDR3 is built from 15 residues. V gave up 5 bases and J gave up 0 bases; unmatched junction bases: 4. CDR3 bases: TGTGCCATCAGTCCGGGGGGGGCTAGCACAGATACGCAGTATTTT. Amino acids: CAISPGGASTDTQYF.

The chain has TRBV7-2 and TRBJ1-6, with 8 bases lining up with TRBD1. After removal of 3 bases from V and 8 bases from J, the junction contained 6 bases not matched to a gene. CDR3 length: 15 amino acids. Germline CDR1 SGHTA, CDR2 FQGNSA. CDR3 DNA sequence: TGTGCCAGCAGCTTTAGCGGACAGGGCTATTCACCCCTCCACTTT. Amino acid sequence: CASSFSGQGYSPLHF.

There are a few counts of this clone. V usage is TRBV25-1 and J usage is TRBJ1-5, with TRBD1 matching 8 bases. The CDR3 runs 15 residues. Germline V gene lookup returns CDR1 MGHDK and CDR2 SYGVNS. With 2 bases clipped from V and 4 bases from J, the junction kept 4 bases outside the gene matches. This CDR3 is CASSEGTGGNQPQHF. CDR3 nucleotides: TGTGCCAGCAGTGAAGGAACAGGGGGGAATCAGCCCCAGCATTTT.

The chain has TRBV12-2 and TRBJ2-1; the table's D call, TRBD2, was not checked against the DNA. TRBV12-2 is noted as a pseudogene. This CDR3 contains 16 residues. The CDR3 bases are TGTGCAAGTCGCTTAAAGAGGCTAGCGGAATACAATGAGCAGTTCTTC. Its translation: CASRLKRLAEYNEQFF.

The chain recombines TRBV19 with TRBJ2-3; tentative D call: TRBD2 (7 bases). Germline assignment: CDR1 LNHDA and CDR2 SQIVND (reference sequence). The CDR3 runs to 14 residues. V shed 3 bases and J shed 2 bases, with 9 bases lying between them. DNA for the CDR3: TGTGCCAGTAGTATGGGGGGGCTCACAGATACGCAGTATTTT. It encodes CASSMGGLTDTQYF.

The chain couples TRBV9 to TRBJ1-2; TRBD1 matches 7 bases. Germline V CDR1 and CDR2: SGDLS, YYNGEE. This CDR3 has 14 amino acids. Germline trimming cut 0 bases from V and 5 bases from J; bases unmatched to any gene: 4. The CDR3 DNA sequence: TGTGCCAGCAGCGTAGTAACAGGGGATTATGGCTACACCTTC. Its translation: CASSVVTGDYGYTF.

The chain carries TRBV5-4 and TRBJ2-1; no definite D call. The CDR3 is made up of 15 amino acids. Germline CDR1 SGHNT, CDR2 YYREEE (reference sequence). Trimming shortened V by 2 bases and J by 2 bases, and 11 bases separated the two germline ends. The CDR3 sequence is CASSFGAITYNEQFF. CDR3 DNA: TGTGCCAGCAGCTTCGGAGCGATAACCTACAATGAGCAGTTCTTC.

The CDR3 here is CASSLGPGGGGNTIYF. CDR3 nucleotide sequence: TGTGCCAGCAGCTTAGGACCAGGGGGAGGTGGAAACACCATATATTTT. The rearrangement joins TRBV7-6 to TRBJ1-3; the match to TRBD1 covers 7 bases. V lost 1 base to trimming and J lost 3 bases; unmatched junction nucleotides: 6. Germline V gene data show CDR1 as SGHVS and CDR2 as FNYEAQ. CDR3 length: 16 amino acids.